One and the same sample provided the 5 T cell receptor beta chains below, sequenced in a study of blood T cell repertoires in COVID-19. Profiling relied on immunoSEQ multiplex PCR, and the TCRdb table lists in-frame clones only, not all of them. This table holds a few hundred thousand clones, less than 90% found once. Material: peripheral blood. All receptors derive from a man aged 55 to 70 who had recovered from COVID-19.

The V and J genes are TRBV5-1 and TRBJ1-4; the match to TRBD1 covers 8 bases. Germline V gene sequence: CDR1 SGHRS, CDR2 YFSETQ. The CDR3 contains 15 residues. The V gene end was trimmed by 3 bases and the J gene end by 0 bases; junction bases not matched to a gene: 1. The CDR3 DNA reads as TGCGCCAGCAGCTCACAGGGGGCAACTAATGAAAAACTGTTTTTT. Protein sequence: CASSSQGATNEKLFF. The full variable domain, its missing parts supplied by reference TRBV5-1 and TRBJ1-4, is KAGVTQTPRYLIKTRGQQVTLSCSPISGHRSVSWYQQTPGQGLQFLFEYFSETQRNKGNFPGRFSGRQFSNSRSEMNVSTLELGDSALYLCASSSQGATNEKLFFGSGTQLSVL.

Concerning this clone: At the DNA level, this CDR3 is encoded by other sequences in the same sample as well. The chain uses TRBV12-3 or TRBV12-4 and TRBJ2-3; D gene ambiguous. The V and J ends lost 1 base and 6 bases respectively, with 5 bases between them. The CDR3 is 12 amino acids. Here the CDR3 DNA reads TGTGCCAGCAGTTTAGATCGGGATACGCAGTATTTT. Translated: CASSLDRDTQYF.

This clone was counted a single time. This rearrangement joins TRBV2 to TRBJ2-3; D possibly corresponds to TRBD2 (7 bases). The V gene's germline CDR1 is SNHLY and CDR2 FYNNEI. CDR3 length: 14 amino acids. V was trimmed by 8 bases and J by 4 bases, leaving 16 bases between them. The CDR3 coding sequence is TGTGCCAGCGGGAATGCGGGGGCGGCAGATACGCAGTATTTT. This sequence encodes CASGNAGAADTQYF.

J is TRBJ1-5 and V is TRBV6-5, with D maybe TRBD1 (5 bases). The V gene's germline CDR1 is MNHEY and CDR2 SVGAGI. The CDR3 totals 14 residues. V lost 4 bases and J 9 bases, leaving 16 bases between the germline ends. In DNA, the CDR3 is TGTGCCAGCAGTTCCCTCCAGGGCGGGATGCCCCAGCATTTT. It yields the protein CASSSLQGGMPQHF.

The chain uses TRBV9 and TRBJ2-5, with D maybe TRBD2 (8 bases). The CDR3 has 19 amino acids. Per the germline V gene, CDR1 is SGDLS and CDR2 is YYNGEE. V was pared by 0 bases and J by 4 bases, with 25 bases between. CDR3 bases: TGTGCCAGCAGCGTAGGAGGGGACAGTAGCGGGGCTTCGAGAGAGACCCAGTACTTC. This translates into CASSVGGDSSGASRETQYF.